This TCR beta chain was sequenced in a study of OX40 agonist ivuxolimab in advanced cancers. Findings of the study overall: CD4+ T cells averaged fewer expanded clones than CD8+ T cells.

The table came from immunoSEQ multiplex PCR; TCRdb's copy has only in-frame clones and leaves some out. The profile shows roughly 65,000 clones, nearly 90% of them singletons. Autoimmune disease history or systemic immunosuppression led to patient exclusion. On this clone itself: Its antigen remains unidentified.

V was clipped by 2 bases and J by 2 bases; unmatched bases: 4. This CDR3 contains 14 residues. Looked up from germline, CDR1 is SGDLS and CDR2 is YYNGEE. Specimen: CD4+ or CD8+ T cells sorted from blood, collected in a trial of the OX40 agonist ivuxolimab. This sequence joins TRBV9 and TRBJ2-7; 7 bases fit TRBD2. This TCR came from an adult with an advanced solid tumor such as melanoma, head and neck, liver or kidney cancer. The CDR3, as DNA: TGTGCCAGCAGCGTGTGGGACTACCCCTACGAGCAGTACTTC. Protein product: CASSVWDYPYEQYF.